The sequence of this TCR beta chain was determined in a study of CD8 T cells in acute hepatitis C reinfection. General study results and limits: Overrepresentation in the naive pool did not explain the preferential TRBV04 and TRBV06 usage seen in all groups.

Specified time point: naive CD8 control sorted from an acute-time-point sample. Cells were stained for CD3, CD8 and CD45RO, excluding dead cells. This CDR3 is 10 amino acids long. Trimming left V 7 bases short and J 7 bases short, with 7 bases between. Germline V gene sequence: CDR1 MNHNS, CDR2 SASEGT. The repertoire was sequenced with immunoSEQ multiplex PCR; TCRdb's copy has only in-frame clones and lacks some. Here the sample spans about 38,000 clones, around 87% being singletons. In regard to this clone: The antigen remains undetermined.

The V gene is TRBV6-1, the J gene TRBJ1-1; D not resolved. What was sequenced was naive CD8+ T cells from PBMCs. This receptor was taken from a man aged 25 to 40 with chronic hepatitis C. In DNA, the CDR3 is TGTGCCAGCATCACATTTGAAGCTTTCTTT. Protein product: CASITFEAFF.